This TCR beta chain was sequenced for a study of blood T cell repertoires in COVID-19 (dated by TCRdb to about 2020). General notes on the study: Collaborator samples came from the United States, Italy and Spain and covered acute and convalescent phases of COVID-19. A freely available public database, intended as a resource for researchers studying the immune response to SARS-CoV-2, is where the repertoires were released. Where available, HLA class I and class II types were obtained from metadata supplied by the sample provider rather than from assay-based typing. The samples were drawn from two sources: the first 160 participants of the ongoing ImmuneRACE study, and 950 to 1,500 subjects contributed by 6 global collaborators. Deeply sampled blood TCRbeta repertoires from subjects exposed to, actively infected with, or recovered from COVID-19 were included in the dataset. The material from the prospective study consisted of cDNA or gDNA derived from T cells, B-cell-depleted T cells, or PBMCs. A de-identified subject ID, COVID-19 status, age in years and sex were almost always included in the sample metadata.

Trimming takes 2 bases off V and 4 bases off J; junction bases not matched to a gene: 3. The CDR3 holds 15 amino acids from the cysteine to the phenylalanine. Only CDR3 DNA is held: 45 bases, read in frame from base 1. According to the germline V gene, CDR1 reads MNHEY and CDR2 reads SVGAGI. Results and caveats for the whole study, not just this receptor: How much clinical and demographic metadata was included differed by source and by participant, and the metadata was provided uncurated.

Regarding this clone: It lacks a known antigen. Nothing much larger sits one base from this clone, and base qualities are not available.

The immunoSEQ Assay, a bias-controlled multiplex PCR, was used to amplify TCRbeta CDR3 regions from genomic DNA. In the paper's pipeline: The number of nucleated cells in each sample was estimated by amplification of reference gene primers within the assay. To quantify the absolute abundance of each unique TCRbeta CDR3 rearrangement, sequence reads were collapsed and filtered. For each sample, productive Simpson clonality was calculated as the square root of Simpson's diversity index across productive rearrangements. Held by TCRdb, this immuneACCESS table contains in-frame sequences only and omits some clones. Under half of the omission traces to an unresolved V gene where checked; the cause of the rest is unknown. Clone size and V and J calls were adopted from that table, with D and trimming inferred from the DNA. The sample table lists approximately 300,000 clones, over 75% of them with a count of one. The ten top clones hold about 4.3% of the sample.

Participants in the prospective study were aged about 18 to 100 years, lived in about two dozen United States geographic areas, and enrolled through a virtual design. Cohort assignment in the prospective study relied on participant-reported clinical history from a screening survey and a study questionnaire. Recovered participants in ImmuneRACE Cohort 3 were defined as having two consecutive negative NP/OP PCR tests, clearance from a healthcare professional, or resolution of symptoms. Each participant in the prospective study had whole blood, serum and a nasopharyngeal or oropharyngeal swab collected by mobile phlebotomists. Over a roughly 2-month period, participants in the prospective study had the option of providing additional blood draws and questionnaires. Before DNA extraction, prospective study blood samples were shipped either frozen or at room temperature.

This sequence originates from a woman aged 25 to 39 who had recovered from COVID-19. The V and J genes are TRBV6-5 and TRBJ1-5, with 9 bases matching TRBD1. The sequenced sample consisted of PBMCs or T cells enriched from blood (not recorded which). The sequenced DNA: TGTGCCAGCAGTTACACACAGGGGGCAAATCAGCCCCAGCATTTT. The encoded protein is CASSYTQGANQPQHF.